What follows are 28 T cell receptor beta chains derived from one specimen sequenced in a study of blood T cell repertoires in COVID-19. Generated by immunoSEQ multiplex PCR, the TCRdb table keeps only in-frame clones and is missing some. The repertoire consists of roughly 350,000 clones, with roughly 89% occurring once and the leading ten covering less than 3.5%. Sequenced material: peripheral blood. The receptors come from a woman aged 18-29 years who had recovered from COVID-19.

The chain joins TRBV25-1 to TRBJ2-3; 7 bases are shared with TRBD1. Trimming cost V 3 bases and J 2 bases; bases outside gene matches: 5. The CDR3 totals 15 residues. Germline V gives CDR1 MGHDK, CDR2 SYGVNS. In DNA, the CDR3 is TGTGCCAGCAGTGAGACCGGGACAGTCACAGATACGCAGTATTTT. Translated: CASSETGTVTDTQYF.

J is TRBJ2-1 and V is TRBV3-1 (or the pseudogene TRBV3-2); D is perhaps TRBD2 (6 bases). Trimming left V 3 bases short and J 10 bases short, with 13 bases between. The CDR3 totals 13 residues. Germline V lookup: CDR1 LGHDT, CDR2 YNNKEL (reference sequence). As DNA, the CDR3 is TGTGCCAGCAGCCAGGGGGGAGCTCCAGAGCAGTTCTTC. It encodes CASSQGGAPEQFF.

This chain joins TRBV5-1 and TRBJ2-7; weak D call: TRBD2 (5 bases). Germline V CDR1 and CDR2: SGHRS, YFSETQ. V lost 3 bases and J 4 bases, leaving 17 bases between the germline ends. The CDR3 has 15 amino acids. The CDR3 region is CASSSEADSLYEQYV. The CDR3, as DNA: TGCGCCAGCAGCTCCGAGGCGGACTCTCTATACGAGCAGTACGTC.

The CDR3 coding sequence is TGTGCCTGGAGTTCCAACCGGGGGGCCCTGGGAGATACGCAGTATTTT. This encodes CAWSSNRGALGDTQYF. The chain recombines TRBV30 with TRBJ2-3, with D tentatively TRBD2 (7 bases). Trimming cost V 2 bases and J 5 bases, with 20 bases left between them. Germline V gives CDR1 GTSNPN, CDR2 SVGIG (reference sequence). The CDR3 length is 16 residues.

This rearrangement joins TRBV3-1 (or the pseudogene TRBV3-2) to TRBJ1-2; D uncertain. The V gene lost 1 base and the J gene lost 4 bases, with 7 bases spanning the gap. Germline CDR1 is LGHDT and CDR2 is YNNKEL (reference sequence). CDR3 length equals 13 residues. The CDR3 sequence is CASSQGVPYGYTF. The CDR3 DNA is TGTGCCAGCAGCCAAGGAGTACCCTATGGCTACACCTTC.

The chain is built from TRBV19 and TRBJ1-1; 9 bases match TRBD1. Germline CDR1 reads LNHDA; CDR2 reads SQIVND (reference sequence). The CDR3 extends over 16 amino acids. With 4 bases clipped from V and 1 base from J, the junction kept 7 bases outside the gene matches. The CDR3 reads CASSRTPGQGNTEAFF. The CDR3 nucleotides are TGTGCCAGTAGTAGGACTCCGGGACAGGGGAACACTGAAGCTTTCTTT.

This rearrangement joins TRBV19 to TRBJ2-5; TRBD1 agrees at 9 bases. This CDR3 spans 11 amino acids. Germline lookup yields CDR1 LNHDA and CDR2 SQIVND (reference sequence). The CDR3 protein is CDEQGAETQYF. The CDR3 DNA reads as TGTGACGAACAGGGGGCTGAGACCCAGTACTTC.

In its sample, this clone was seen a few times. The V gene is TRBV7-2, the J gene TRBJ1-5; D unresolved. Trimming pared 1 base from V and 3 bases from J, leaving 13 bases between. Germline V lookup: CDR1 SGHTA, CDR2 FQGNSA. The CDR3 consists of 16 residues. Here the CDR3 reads CASSLGSNLINQPQHF. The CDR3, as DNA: TGTGCCAGCAGCTTAGGGTCCAACTTGATCAATCAGCCCCAGCATTTT.

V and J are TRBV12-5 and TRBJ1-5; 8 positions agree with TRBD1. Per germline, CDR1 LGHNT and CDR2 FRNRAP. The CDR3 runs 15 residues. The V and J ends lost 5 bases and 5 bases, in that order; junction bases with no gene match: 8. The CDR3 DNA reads TGTGCTAGTGGTCCTCCGGACAGGGATGATCAGCCCCAGCATTTT. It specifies CASGPPDRDDQPQHF. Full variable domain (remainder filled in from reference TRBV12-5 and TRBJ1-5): DARVTQTPRHKVTEMGQEVTMRCQPILGHNTVFWYRQTMMQGLELLAYFRNRAPLDDSGMPKDRFSAEMPDATLATLKIQPSEPRDSAVYFCASGPPDRDDQPQHFGDGTRLSIL.

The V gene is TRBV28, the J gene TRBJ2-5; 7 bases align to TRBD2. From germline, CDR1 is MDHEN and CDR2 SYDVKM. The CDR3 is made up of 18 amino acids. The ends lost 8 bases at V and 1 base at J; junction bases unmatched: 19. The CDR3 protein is CASGPFRLAAMRQETQYF. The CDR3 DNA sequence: TGTGCCAGCGGCCCCTTCCGGCTAGCGGCCATGCGCCAAGAGACCCAGTACTTC.

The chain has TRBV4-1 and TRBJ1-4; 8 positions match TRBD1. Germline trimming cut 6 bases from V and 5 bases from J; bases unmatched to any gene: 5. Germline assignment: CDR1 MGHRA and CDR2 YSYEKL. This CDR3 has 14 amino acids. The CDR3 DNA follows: TGCGCCAGCAGTCTAAGACAGGGGAATGAAAAACTGTTTTTT. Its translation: CASSLRQGNEKLFF.

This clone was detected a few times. The CDR3 nucleotides read TGTGCCAGCAGGACTAGACAGGGTACGGAGCAGTTCTTC. This translates into CASRTRQGTEQFF. The chain is built from TRBV5-6 and TRBJ2-1; a possible D gene is TRBD1 (7 bases). The germline V gene encodes CDR1 SGHDT and CDR2 YYEEEE. Trimming removed 5 bases from V and 10 bases from J, with 16 bases in between. CDR3 size: 13 residues.

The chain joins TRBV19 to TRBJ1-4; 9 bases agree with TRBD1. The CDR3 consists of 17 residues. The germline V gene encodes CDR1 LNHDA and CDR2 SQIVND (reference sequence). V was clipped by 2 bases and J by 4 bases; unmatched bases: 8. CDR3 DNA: TGTGCCAGTAGTATACGTGGGACAGGGTTTGATAATGAAAAACTGTTTTTT. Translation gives CASSIRGTGFDNEKLFF.

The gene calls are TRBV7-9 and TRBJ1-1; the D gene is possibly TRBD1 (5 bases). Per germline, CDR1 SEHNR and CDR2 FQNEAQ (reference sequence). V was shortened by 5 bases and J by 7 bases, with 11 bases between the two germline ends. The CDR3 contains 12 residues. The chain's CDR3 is CASSRAGGEAFF. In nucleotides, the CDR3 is TGTGCCAGCAGCCGAGCCGGGGGTGAAGCTTTCTTT.

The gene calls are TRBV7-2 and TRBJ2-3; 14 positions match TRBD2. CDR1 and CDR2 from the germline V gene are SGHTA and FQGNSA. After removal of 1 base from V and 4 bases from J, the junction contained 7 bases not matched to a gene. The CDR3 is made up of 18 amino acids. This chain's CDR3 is CASSLVGTSGSQADTQYF. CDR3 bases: TGTGCCAGCAGCTTAGTAGGGACTAGCGGGAGTCAAGCAGATACGCAGTATTTT.

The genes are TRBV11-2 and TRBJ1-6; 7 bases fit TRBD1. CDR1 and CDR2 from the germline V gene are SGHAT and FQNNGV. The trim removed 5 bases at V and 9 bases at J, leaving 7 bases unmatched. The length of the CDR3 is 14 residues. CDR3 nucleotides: TGTGCCAGCAGCATAACAGGGGCCCCTTCACCCCTCCACTTT. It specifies CASSITGAPSPLHF.

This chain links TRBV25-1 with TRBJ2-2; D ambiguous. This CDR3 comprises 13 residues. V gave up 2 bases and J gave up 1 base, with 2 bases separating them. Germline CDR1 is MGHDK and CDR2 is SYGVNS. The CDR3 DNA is TGTGCCAGCAGTGAACTGAACACCGGGGAGCTGTTTTTT. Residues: CASSELNTGELFF. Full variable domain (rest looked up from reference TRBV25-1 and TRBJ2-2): EADIYQTPRYLVIGTGKKITLECSQTMGHDKMYWYQQDPGMELHLIHYSYGVNSTEKGDLSSESTVSRIRTEHFPLTLESARPSHTSQYLCASSELNTGELFFGEGSRLTVL.

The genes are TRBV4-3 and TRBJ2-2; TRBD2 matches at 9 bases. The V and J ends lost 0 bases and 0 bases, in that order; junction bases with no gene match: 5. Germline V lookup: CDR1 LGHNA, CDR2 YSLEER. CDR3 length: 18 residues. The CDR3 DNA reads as TGCGCCAGCAGCCAAGATGACGCTAGCGGGACGAACACCGGGGAGCTGTTTTTT. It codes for CASSQDDASGTNTGELFF.

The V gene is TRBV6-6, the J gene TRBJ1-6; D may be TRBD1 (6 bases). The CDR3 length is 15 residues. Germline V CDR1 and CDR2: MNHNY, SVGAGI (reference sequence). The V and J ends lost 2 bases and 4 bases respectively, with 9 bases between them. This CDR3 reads CASSYRGQYNSPLHF. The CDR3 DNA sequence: TGTGCCAGCAGTTACAGAGGACAGTATAATTCACCCCTCCACTTT.

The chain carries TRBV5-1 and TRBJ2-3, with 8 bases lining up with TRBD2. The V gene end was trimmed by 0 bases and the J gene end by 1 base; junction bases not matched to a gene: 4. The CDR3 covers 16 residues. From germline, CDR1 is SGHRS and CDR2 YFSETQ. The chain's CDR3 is CASSLVAGGRTDTQYF. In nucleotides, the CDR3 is TGCGCCAGCAGCTTGGTGGCGGGAGGTCGCACAGATACGCAGTATTTT. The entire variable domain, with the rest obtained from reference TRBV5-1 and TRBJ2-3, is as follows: KAGVTQTPRYLIKTRGQQVTLSCSPISGHRSVSWYQQTPGQGLQFLFEYFSETQRNKGNFPGRFSGRQFSNSRSEMNVSTLELGDSALYLCASSLVAGGRTDTQYFGPGTRLTVL.

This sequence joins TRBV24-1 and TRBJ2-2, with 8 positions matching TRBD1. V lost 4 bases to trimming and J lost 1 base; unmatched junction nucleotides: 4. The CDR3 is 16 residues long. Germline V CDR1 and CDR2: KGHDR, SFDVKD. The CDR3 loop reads CATSDRGQENTGELFF. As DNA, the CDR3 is TGTGCCACCAGTGACCGGGGACAGGAGAACACCGGGGAGCTGTTTTTT.

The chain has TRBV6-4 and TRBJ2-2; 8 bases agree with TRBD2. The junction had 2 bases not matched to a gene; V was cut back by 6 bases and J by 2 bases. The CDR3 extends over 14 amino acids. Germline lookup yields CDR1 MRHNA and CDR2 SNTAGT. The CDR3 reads CASRAGVNTGELFF. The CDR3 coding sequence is TGTGCCAGCAGAGCGGGGGTTAACACCGGGGAGCTGTTTTTT.

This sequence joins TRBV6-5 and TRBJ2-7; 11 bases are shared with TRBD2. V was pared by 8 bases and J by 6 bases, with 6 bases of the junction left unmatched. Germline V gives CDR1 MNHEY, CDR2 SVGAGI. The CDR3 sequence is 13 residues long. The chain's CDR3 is CASGTSGVREQYV. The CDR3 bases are TGTGCCAGCGGGACTAGCGGTGTTCGCGAGCAGTACGTC.

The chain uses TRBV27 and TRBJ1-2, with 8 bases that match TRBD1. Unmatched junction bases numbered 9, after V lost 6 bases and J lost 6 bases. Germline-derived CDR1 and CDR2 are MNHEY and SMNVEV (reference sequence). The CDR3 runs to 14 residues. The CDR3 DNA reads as TGTGCCAGCAGCCGACAGGGGAGGGACGATGGCTACACCTTC. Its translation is CASSRQGRDDGYTF.

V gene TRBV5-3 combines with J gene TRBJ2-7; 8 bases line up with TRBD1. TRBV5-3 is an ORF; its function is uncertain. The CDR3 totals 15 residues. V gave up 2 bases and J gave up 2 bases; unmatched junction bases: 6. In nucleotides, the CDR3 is TGTGCCAGAAGCTTTCTTGGGACAGGTCCCTACGAGCAGTACGTC. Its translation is CARSFLGTGPYEQYV.

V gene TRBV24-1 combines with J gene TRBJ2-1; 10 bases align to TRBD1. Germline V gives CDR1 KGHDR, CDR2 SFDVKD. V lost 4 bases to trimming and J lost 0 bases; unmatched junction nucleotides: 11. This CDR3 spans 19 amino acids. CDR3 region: CATSDPTGGVSGSYNEQFF. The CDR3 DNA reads TGTGCCACCAGTGACCCGACAGGGGGCGTAAGCGGCTCCTACAATGAGCAGTTCTTC.

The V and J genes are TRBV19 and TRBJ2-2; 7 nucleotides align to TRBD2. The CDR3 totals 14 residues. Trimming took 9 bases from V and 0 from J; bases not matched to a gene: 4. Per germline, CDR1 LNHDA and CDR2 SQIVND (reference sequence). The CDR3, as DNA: TGTGCCAGCCTGGGAGGGGCGAACACCGGGGAGCTGTTTTTT. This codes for CASLGGANTGELFF.

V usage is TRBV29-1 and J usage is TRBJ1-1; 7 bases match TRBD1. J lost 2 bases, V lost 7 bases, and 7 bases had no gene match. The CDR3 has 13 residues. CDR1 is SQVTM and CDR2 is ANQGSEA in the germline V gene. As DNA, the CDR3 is TGCAGCGGGCACAGGGGCGATAACACTGAAGCTTTCTTT. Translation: CSGHRGDNTEAFF.